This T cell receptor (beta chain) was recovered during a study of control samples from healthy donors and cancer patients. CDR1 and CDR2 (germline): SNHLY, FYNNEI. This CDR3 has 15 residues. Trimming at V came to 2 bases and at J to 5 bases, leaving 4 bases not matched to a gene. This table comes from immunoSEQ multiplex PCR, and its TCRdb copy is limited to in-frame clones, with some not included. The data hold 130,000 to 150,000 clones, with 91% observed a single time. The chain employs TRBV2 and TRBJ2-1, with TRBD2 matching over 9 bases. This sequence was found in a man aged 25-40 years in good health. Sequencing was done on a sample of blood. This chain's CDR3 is CASSELAGPDNEQFF. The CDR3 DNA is TGTGCCAGCAGTGAACTAGCGGGGCCCGACAATGAGCAGTTCTTC. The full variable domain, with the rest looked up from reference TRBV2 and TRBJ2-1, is EPEVTQTPSHQVTQMGQEVILRCVPISNHLYFYWYRQILGQKVEFLVSFYNNEISEKSEIFDDQFSVERPDGSNFTLKIRSTKLEDSAMYFCASSELAGPDNEQFFGPGTRLTVL.